Each of the 14 T cell receptor beta chains below was sequenced from the same sample in a study of identical twins. TCRdb ran MiXCR on the 5' RACE reads and lists one entry per CDR3 protein. The table lists about 690,000 distinct CDR3 sequences, 5.5% to 6.5% of them singletons. Sample: naive T cells sorted from blood. The receptors come from a man aged 18 to 29 in good health.

As regards this clonotype: The junction differs from germline at one of its ends, possibly a read error. The chain combines TRBV12-3 or TRBV12-4 with TRBJ1-2; no firm D call. The CDR3 has 13 amino acids. For the CDR3, the DNA is TGTCCCAGCAGTTTAGACTGGGGCTATGGCTACACCTTC. Protein: CPSSLDWGYGYTF.

The CDR3 DNA sequence: TGCGCCAGCAGCACGGGCGCGAAGCAGCCCCAGCATTTT. Amino acids: CASSTGAKQPQHF. The genes are TRBV4-1 and TRBJ1-5, with no clear D. Germline assignment: CDR1 MGHRA and CDR2 YSYEKL. The CDR3 spans 13 residues. V shed 5 bases and J shed 7 bases, with 12 bases lying between them.

This clonotype was counted many times. This rearrangement joins TRBV10-2 to TRBJ2-5, with D perhaps matching TRBD1 (6 bases). The V and J ends lost 2 bases and 9 bases respectively, with 10 bases between them. The CDR3 is 12 residues long. Germline V gene lookup returns CDR1 WSHSY and CDR2 SAAADI. In DNA, the CDR3 is TGCGCCAGCAGTGAGCCCCCAGGGGCCCAGTACTTC. It codes for CASSEPPGAQYF.

This clonotype occurred a few times. The chain has TRBV28 and TRBJ2-1; 7 nucleotides agree with TRBD1. The V gene's germline CDR1 is MDHEN and CDR2 SYDVKM. CDR3 length equals 14 residues. V was pared by 4 bases and J by 8 bases, with 8 bases of the junction left unmatched. The CDR3 reads CASSSTGFGDEQFF. The CDR3 region has the DNA TGTGCCAGCAGTTCGACAGGGTTTGGTGATGAGCAGTTCTTC. Full variable domain (remainder filled in from reference TRBV28 and TRBJ2-1): DVKVTQSSRYLVKRTGEKVFLECVQDMDHENMFWYRQDPGLGLRLIYFSYDVKMKEKGDIPEGYSVSREKKERFSLILESASTNQTSMYLCASSSTGFGDEQFFGPGTRLTVL.

This clonotype showed up just a few times. The rearrangement joins TRBV2 to TRBJ1-5, with 7 bases that match TRBD1. Germline V CDR1 and CDR2: SNHLY, FYNNEI. CDR3 length equals 16 residues. The trim removed 2 bases at V and 4 bases at J, leaving 8 bases unmatched. The CDR3 region has the DNA TGTGCCAGCAGTGAATTATTGGACAGGCGAAATCAGCCCCAGCATTTT. It yields the protein CASSELLDRRNQPQHF. Full variable domain (rest looked up from reference TRBV2 and TRBJ1-5): EPEVTQTPSHQVTQMGQEVILRCVPISNHLYFYWYRQILGQKVEFLVSFYNNEISEKSEIFDDQFSVERPDGSNFTLKIRSTKLEDSAMYFCASSELLDRRNQPQHFGDGTRLSIL.

J is TRBJ2-4 and V is TRBV5-1; possible D gene TRBD2, 6 bases. The CDR3 sequence is 14 residues long. Germline assignment: CDR1 SGHRS and CDR2 YFSETQ. Trimming took 5 bases from V and 6 from J, leaving 15 bases between them. In DNA, the CDR3 is TGCGCCAGCAGACTTGAGACTAGTGGAAACATTCAGTACTTC. Its translation: CASRLETSGNIQYF.

This clonotype occurred a few times. This sequence joins TRBV28 and TRBJ1-1; D not resolved. V lost 4 bases, J lost 10 bases, and 10 bases lay in between. Germline assignment: CDR1 MDHEN and CDR2 SYDVKM. CDR3 length: 11 residues. CDR3 amino acids: CASSSGRSAFF. CDR3 DNA sequence: TGTGCCAGCAGTTCGGGTCGCTCAGCTTTCTTT.

This clonotype was seen many times. This chain connects TRBV5-1 to TRBJ2-2, with D hard to call. This CDR3 contains 13 residues. V lost 2 bases and J 4 bases, leaving 6 bases between the germline ends. Germline values: CDR1 SGHRS, CDR2 YFSETQ. The CDR3 reads CASSFRSTGELFF. Here the CDR3 DNA reads TGCGCCAGCAGCTTCCGATCCACCGGGGAGCTGTTTTTT.

The chain uses TRBV7-3 and TRBJ2-2; 7 bases map to TRBD2. The CDR3 is 17 amino acids. Germline values: CDR1 SGHTA, CDR2 FQGTGA. V lost 4 bases and J lost 4; bases outside the gene matches: 12. CDR3 loop: CASSSTSGAGVTGELFF. The CDR3 nucleotides read TGTGCCAGCAGCTCCACCTCGGGTGCGGGAGTCACCGGGGAGCTGTTTTTT.

This clonotype was recorded many times. The rearrangement links TRBV10-3 to TRBJ2-1; 9 bases match TRBD2. The CDR3 contains 15 residues. The junction had 9 bases not matched to a gene; V was cut back by 3 bases and J by 9 bases. Germline values: CDR1 ENHRY, CDR2 SYGVKD. The chain's CDR3 is CAISDASGTTSEQFF. The CDR3 bases are TGTGCCATCAGTGACGCTAGCGGGACGACGAGTGAGCAGTTCTTC.

This chain uses TRBV6-5 with TRBJ2-1, with a tentative D call TRBD1 (6 bases). The CDR3 runs 16 residues. CDR1 is MNHEY, CDR2 SVGAGI, per germline. The V gene lost 4 bases and the J gene lost 6 bases, with 19 bases spanning the gap. DNA of the CDR3: TGTGCCAGCAGTTCGATTCAGGGGCCCTCGATCAATGAGCAGTTCTTC. It yields the protein CASSSIQGPSINEQFF.

This clonotype was counted only a few times. This rearrangement joins TRBV6-1 to TRBJ1-2; D uncertain. This CDR3 spans 16 amino acids. Between the trimmed V and J ends, which lost 8 bases and 0 bases, there was a span of 19 bases. Germline V gene sequence: CDR1 MNHNS, CDR2 SASEGT. The CDR3 spells CASFFSHSGSNYGYTF. The DNA of the CDR3 is TGTGCCAGCTTCTTCTCACATTCGGGGTCTAACTATGGCTACACCTTC.

The gene calls are TRBV5-1 and TRBJ2-7; a possible D gene is TRBD1 (6 bases). CDR3 size: 15 residues. Germline V gene lookup returns CDR1 SGHRS and CDR2 YFSETQ. CDR3 sequence: CASSLAGRAQGEQCV. CDR3 sequence (DNA): TGCGCCAGCAGCTTGGCCGGCAGGGCACAGGGCGAGCAGTGCGTC.

In this sample, this clonotype turned up many times. The V call is TRBV5-1, the J call TRBJ2-1, with a tentative D call TRBD1 (6 bases). Germline CDR1 SGHRS, CDR2 YFSETQ. Trimming left V 3 bases short and J 1 base short, with 11 bases between. This CDR3 region has 15 residues. CDR3 in DNA: TGCGCCAGCAGCTCTACCGACAGGTCCTACAATGAGCAGTTCTTC. Amino acid sequence: CASSSTDRSYNEQFF.